The 18 T cell receptor beta chains in this list originate from one sample, sequenced in a study of T cell responses to AZD1222 COVID-19 vaccine (dated by TCRdb to the early 2020s). Explained via the paper, the time point label denotes: about 28 days (+/-7) after the second vaccine dose. Receptor amplification or capture employed the immunoSEQ multiplex PCR assay. Sourced from immuneACCESS, this table was stored by TCRdb with only in-frame sequences that have V and J called. A share of the clones is absent; for the studies checked, an unresolved V gene accounts for under half, and the remainder has no known explanation. In all, the sample holds around 87,000 clones, and over 75% of those were seen once. The ten most abundant clones make up about 2.4% of the sample. The sequencing used peripheral blood, collected 28 days after the second AZD1222 dose. All receptors come from an adult who received the AZD1222 COVID-19 vaccine.

The chain is built from TRBV7-3 and TRBJ1-1; D ambiguous. In germline, CDR1 is SGHTA, CDR2 FQGTGA. This CDR3 has 13 residues. V was shortened by 5 bases and J by 1 base, with 8 bases between the two germline ends. The CDR3 bases are TGTGCCAGCAGCGCCACGGCGAACACTGAAGCTTTCTTT. It translates to CASSATANTEAFF.

The chain couples TRBV7-2 to TRBJ1-1; D is perhaps TRBD1 (6 bases). V was cut by 5 bases and J by 0 bases, with 13 bases left in between. The V gene's germline CDR1 is SGHTA and CDR2 FQGNSA. The CDR3 extends over 15 amino acids. CDR3 DNA: TGTGCCAGCAGCCTTTGGGGGCCCATGAACACTGAAGCTTTCTTT. Translation gives CASSLWGPMNTEAFF. Full variable domain (outside the CDR3, taken from reference TRBV7-2 and TRBJ1-1): GAGVSQSPSNKVTEKGKDVELRCDPISGHTALYWYRQSLGQGLEFLIYFQGNSAPDKSGLPSDRFSAERTGGSVSTLTIQRTQQEDSAVYLCASSLWGPMNTEAFFGQGTRLTVV.

The CDR3 sequence: CATSDTGSSTDTQYF. The CDR3 DNA follows: TGTGCCACCAGTGATACAGGGTCCAGCACAGATACGCAGTATTTT. The chain recombines TRBV24-1 with TRBJ2-3; tentatively, D is TRBD1 (6 bases). Trimming shortened V by 3 bases and J by 0 bases, and 9 bases separated the two germline ends. Germline loops: CDR1 KGHDR, CDR2 SFDVKD. The CDR3 is 15 residues long.

Only a few counts were recorded for this clone. The V and J genes are TRBV7-3 and TRBJ2-3; 13 bases match TRBD2. The trim removed 5 bases at V and 4 bases at J, leaving 6 bases unmatched. The germline V gene has CDR1 SGHTA and CDR2 FQGTGA. This CDR3 comprises 16 residues. CDR3 in amino acids: CASSPRLAGGADTQYF. The CDR3 DNA reads TGTGCCAGCAGCCCTAGACTAGCGGGGGGTGCAGATACGCAGTATTTT.

The CDR3 protein is CASSFGEGYNEQFF. In DNA, the CDR3 is TGCGCCAGCAGCTTTGGGGAGGGTTACAATGAGCAGTTCTTC. The J gene is TRBJ2-1, the V gene TRBV5-1, with 7 bases matching TRBD2. The germline V gene has CDR1 SGHRS and CDR2 YFSETQ. J was trimmed by 4 bases and V by 2 bases; bases with no gene match: 3. This CDR3 is built from 14 residues.

The sample holds one count of this clone. This rearrangement joins TRBV5-4 to TRBJ2-7, with D perhaps matching TRBD2 (5 bases). The CDR3 is 11 amino acids. Per the germline V gene, CDR1 is SGHNT and CDR2 is YYREEE (reference sequence). Trimming removed 4 bases from V and 5 bases from J, with 7 bases in between. In DNA, the CDR3 is TGTGCCAGCAGCGGACTTGACGAGCAGTACTTC. Translation gives CASSGLDEQYF.

V and J are TRBV4-2 and TRBJ1-1; unclear D gene. V was trimmed by 1 base and J by 1 base, leaving 13 bases between them. The germline gives CDR1 LGHNA, CDR2 YNFKEQ. This CDR3 spans 16 amino acids. The CDR3 bases are TGTGCCAGCAGCCAAGGACCCCTGCCGGAGAACACTGAAGCTTTCTTT. The encoded protein is CASSQGPLPENTEAFF.

A remark on this clone: The junction does not match germline at one end; this may be a read error. The CDR3 DNA follows: TGTGCCAGCAGGTACTTGGGGGCGCTTTTCCCTGAAGCTTTCTTT. Amino acid sequence: CASRYLGALFPEAFF. The chain employs TRBV6-2 or TRBV6-3 and TRBJ1-1; maybe TRBD1 (6 bases). The CDR3 loop spans 15 amino acids. The germline V gene has CDR1 MNHEY and CDR2 SVGEGT.

The chain links TRBV27 to TRBJ1-1, with D hard to call. V was cut by 5 bases and J by 1 base, with 11 bases left in between. CDR3 length equals 14 residues. Germline V gives CDR1 MNHEY, CDR2 SMNVEV (reference sequence). This CDR3 is CASSPRGENTEAFF. CDR3 DNA sequence: TGTGCCAGCAGTCCCCGAGGCGAGAACACTGAAGCTTTCTTT.

The chain combines TRBV2 with TRBJ1-1; TRBD1 is a possible D gene (6 bases). The CDR3 covers 14 residues. V lost 7 bases to trimming and J lost 5 bases, with 17 bases between them. Germline values: CDR1 SNHLY, CDR2 FYNNEI. CDR3 amino acids: CASIPGGPLTEAFF. The CDR3 nucleotides read TGTGCCAGCATCCCCGGGGGCCCTCTGACTGAAGCTTTCTTT.

This clone showed up just once. This sample includes further DNA sequences coding for the same CDR3. The chain is built from TRBV9 and TRBJ2-3, with TRBD2 identical over 12 bases. V gave up 0 bases and J gave up 6 bases; unmatched junction bases: 5. The CDR3 is 16 amino acids. Germline CDR1 and CDR2: SGDLS and YYNGEE. The CDR3 is CASSVASGGAGDTQYF. Here the CDR3 DNA reads TGTGCCAGCAGCGTAGCTAGCGGGGGGGCCGGTGATACGCAGTATTTT.

This clone was picked up a small number of times. The V call is TRBV5-4, the J call TRBJ2-7; 10 bases fit TRBD2. After removal of 0 bases from V and 4 bases from J, the junction contained 7 bases not matched to a gene. The CDR3 runs to 16 residues. CDR1 and CDR2 (germline): SGHNT, YYREEE (reference sequence). The CDR3 region is CASSLGLAGVAYEQYF. CDR3 sequence (DNA): TGTGCCAGCAGCTTGGGCCTAGCGGGAGTTGCGTACGAGCAGTACTTC.

The chain has TRBV29-1 and TRBJ1-5; D possibly corresponds to TRBD1 (6 bases). The CDR3 length is 13 residues. The V end lost 4 bases, the J end lost 5 bases, and 12 bases lay between the germline ends. Germline CDR1 and CDR2: SQVTM and ANQGSEA. CDR3 coding DNA: TGCAGCGTTGGAGGGGCAGGGGATCAGCCCCAGCATTTT. Residues: CSVGGAGDQPQHF.

V and J are TRBV5-1 and TRBJ2-7; D gene unclear. The CDR3 sequence is 13 residues long. Germline CDR1 reads SGHRS; CDR2 reads YFSETQ. V lost 4 bases to trimming and J lost 2 bases, with 10 bases between them. Here the CDR3 reads CASSPDSTYEQYF. The CDR3 DNA sequence: TGCGCCAGCAGCCCCGACTCGACCTACGAGCAGTACTTC.

This rearrangement joins TRBV10-1 to TRBJ2-3, with no clear D. The germline V and J ends were trimmed by 2 bases and 0 bases, with 18 bases remaining between them. The CDR3 extends over 18 amino acids. Per germline, CDR1 WNHNN and CDR2 SYGVQD (reference sequence). CDR3 DNA: TGCGCCAGCAGTGAGGCCAAAACTCGTTATACTAGCACAGATACGCAGTATTTT. Residues: CASSEAKTRYTSTDTQYF.

CDR3 sequence reads: CASSELDSNQPQHF. The CDR3 coding sequence is TGTGCCAGCAGTGAATTGGATAGCAATCAGCCCCAGCATTTT. This chain joins TRBV2 and TRBJ1-5, with D uncertain. V was pared by 2 bases and J by 0 bases, with 5 bases between. Germline V gene data show CDR1 as SNHLY and CDR2 as FYNNEI. This CDR3 has 14 residues.

The chain joins TRBV10-3 to TRBJ1-1, with D perhaps TRBD1 (5 bases). Germline loops: CDR1 ENHRY, CDR2 SYGVKD. The CDR3 runs 14 residues. V was pared by 3 bases and J by 7 bases, with 15 bases between. This chain's CDR3 is CAISDEGPVGEAFF. The CDR3 DNA sequence: TGTGCCATCAGTGATGAGGGGCCAGTCGGTGAAGCTTTCTTT.

This clone occurred once. The chain recombines TRBV27 with TRBJ1-2; D not certain. Germline CDR1 reads MNHEY; CDR2 reads SMNVEV (reference sequence). V lost 5 bases and J lost 8, with 18 bases in between. CDR3 length: 14 amino acids. The CDR3 loop is CASSPSQPVLGYTF. The CDR3, as DNA: TGTGCCAGCAGTCCCTCCCAGCCTGTGTTGGGCTACACCTTC.